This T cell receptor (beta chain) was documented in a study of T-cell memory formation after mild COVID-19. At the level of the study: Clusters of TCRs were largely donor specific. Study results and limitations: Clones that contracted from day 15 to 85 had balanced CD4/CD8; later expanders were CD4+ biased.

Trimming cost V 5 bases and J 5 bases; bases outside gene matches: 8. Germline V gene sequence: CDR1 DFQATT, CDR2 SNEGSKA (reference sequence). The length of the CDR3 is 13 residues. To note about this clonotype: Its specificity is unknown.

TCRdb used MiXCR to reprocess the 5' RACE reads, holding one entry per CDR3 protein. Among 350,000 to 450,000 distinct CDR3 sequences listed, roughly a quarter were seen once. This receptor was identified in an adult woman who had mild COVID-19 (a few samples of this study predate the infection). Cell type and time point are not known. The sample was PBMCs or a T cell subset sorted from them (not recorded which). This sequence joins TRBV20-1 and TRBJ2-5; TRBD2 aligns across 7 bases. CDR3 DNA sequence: TGCAGTGCTCGGTGGGGGGGATGGGAGACCCAGTACTTC. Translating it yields CSARWGGWETQYF.